The 7 T cell receptor beta chains below were found in one sample sequenced in a study of cytomegalovirus exposure and HLA in healthy donors. PCR used 60 Vbeta primers and 13 Jbeta primers. TCRdb's copy holds only in-frame clones and misses some; the assay was immunoSEQ multiplex PCR. Its clone listing holds 90,000 to 130,000 clones. Input material: PBMCs. The receptors were sampled from a young man in good health and CMV-seronegative.

V gene TRBV7-6 combines with J gene TRBJ1-6, with 7 bases identical to TRBD1. The CDR3 has 15 residues. Germline CDR1 and CDR2: SGHVS and FNYEAQ. Unmatched junction bases numbered 7, after V lost 5 bases and J lost 6 bases. CDR3 coding DNA: TGTGCCAGCAGCCTCGGGACAGCCTCTAATTCACCCCTCCACTTT. Translated: CASSLGTASNSPLHF.

The chain carries TRBV7-8 and TRBJ2-6; 11 bases map to TRBD1. CDR3 length: 20 amino acids. V trimming: 5 bases; J trimming: 0 bases; junction bases outside the gene matches: 12. Per germline, CDR1 SGHVS and CDR2 FQNEAQ. Here the CDR3 DNA reads TGTGCCAGCAGCACCAAGCCCGGACAGGGGGCTTACTCTGGGGCCAACGTCCTGACTTTC. Its protein product is CASSTKPGQGAYSGANVLTF.

This chain uses TRBV7-4 with TRBJ2-5, with a possible D match to TRBD1 (6 bases). The germline V gene encodes CDR1 SGHVT and CDR2 SQSDAQ. The CDR3 consists of 15 residues. V was trimmed by 1 base and J by 2 bases, leaving 11 bases between them. The CDR3 DNA follows: TGTGCCAGCAGCTTAGATCGGACAGCGCAAGAGACCCAGTACTTC. This codes for CASSLDRTAQETQYF.

V is TRBV27 and J is TRBJ1-2; D is uncertain. V was clipped by 8 bases and J by 3 bases, with 7 bases between them. CDR3 length: 11 amino acids. Germline values: CDR1 MNHEY, CDR2 SMNVEV (reference sequence). CDR3 sequence reads: CASGEYYGYTF. Written as DNA, the CDR3 is TGTGCCAGCGGAGAGTACTATGGCTACACCTTC.

The chain couples TRBV5-6 to TRBJ2-7; the match to TRBD1 covers 7 bases. The CDR3 has 15 residues. Losses at the gene ends were 5 bases for V and 0 bases for J; bases not matched to a gene: 8. Germline CDR1 reads SGHDT; CDR2 reads YYEEEE. CDR3 in amino acids: CASSWLGTVSYEQYF. CDR3 DNA sequence: TGTGCCAGCAGTTGGTTGGGGACAGTCTCCTACGAGCAGTACTTC.

The V call is TRBV4-2, the J call TRBJ2-3, with 8 bases fitting TRBD2. From germline, CDR1 is LGHNA and CDR2 YNFKEQ. With 5 bases clipped from V and 4 bases from J, the junction kept 11 bases outside the gene matches. The CDR3 contains 16 residues. CDR3 amino acids: CASSKVVSGVPDTQYF. CDR3 nucleotide sequence: TGTGCCAGCAGCAAAGTGGTTAGCGGGGTTCCAGATACGCAGTATTTT.

As DNA, the CDR3 is TGCGCCAGCAGCCGAGACAGGGGCCTGAACACTGAAGCTTTCTTT. It specifies CASSRDRGLNTEAFF. The chain employs TRBV4-1 and TRBJ1-1; the match to TRBD1 covers 8 bases. CDR3 size: 15 residues. Losses at the gene ends were 4 bases for V and 0 bases for J; bases not matched to a gene: 4. Germline values: CDR1 MGHRA, CDR2 YSYEKL.